This entry lists 32 T cell receptor beta chains sequenced from one sample in a study of blood T cell repertoires in COVID-19. Clones were sequenced by immunoSEQ multiplex PCR, and TCRdb holds only the in-frame ones, with some missing. The data contain 150,000 to 200,000 clones, around nine tenths of them seen just once; the ten biggest clones take up 2.7%. Sequenced sample: peripheral blood. The receptor set was obtained from a man aged 35 to 55 with active or convalescent COVID-19.

This chain links TRBV28 with TRBJ1-2, with D maybe TRBD1 (5 bases). Germline V CDR1 and CDR2: MDHEN, SYDVKM. V lost 6 bases and J 1 base, leaving 12 bases between the germline ends. The CDR3 is made up of 14 amino acids. This CDR3 is CASRYKGVNYGYTF. The CDR3 region has the DNA TGTGCCAGCAGGTATAAAGGGGTTAACTATGGCTACACCTTC.

The chain uses TRBV21-1 and TRBJ1-5. TRBV21-1 is a pseudogene segment. CDR3 length: 18 residues. The DNA for the CDR3 is TGTGCCAGCAGCGTCCGACTCCGGGAACTCGTCGGCAATCAGCCCCAGCATTTT. It is translated as CASSVRLRELVGNQPQHF.

The CDR3 sequence: CASGQGPANEKLFF. As DNA, the CDR3 is TGTGCCAGTGGTCAGGGGCCGGCTAATGAAAAACTGTTTTTT. V usage is TRBV6-5 and J usage is TRBJ1-4; D might be TRBD1 (6 bases). CDR1 and CDR2 from the germline V gene are MNHEY and SVGAGI. The CDR3 is 14 amino acids. V lost 9 bases and J lost 3, with 14 bases in between.

This chain links TRBV2 with TRBJ2-2; 8 bases match TRBD1. The CDR3 length is 16 residues. V shed 4 bases, J shed 7 bases, and the junction held 11 bases outside the gene matches. Germline V gene lookup returns CDR1 SNHLY and CDR2 FYNNEI. CDR3 loop: CASSVGGQGNNGELFF. The DNA of the CDR3 is TGTGCCAGCAGTGTAGGAGGACAGGGAAATAACGGGGAGCTGTTTTTT.

The chain recombines TRBV28 with TRBJ1-5; TRBD1 might be the D (5 bases). The germline gives CDR1 MDHEN, CDR2 SYDVKM. Trimming shortened V by 5 bases and J by 0 bases, and 8 bases separated the two germline ends. The CDR3 consists of 14 residues. CDR3 bases: TGTGCCAGCAGTCAGGGTGGTAGCAATCAGCCCCAGCATTTT. Protein sequence: CASSQGGSNQPQHF.

The chain combines TRBV7-2 with TRBJ1-4; 7 bases agree with TRBD1. This CDR3 contains 14 residues. Germline CDR1 SGHTA, CDR2 FQGNSA. V trimming: 5 bases; J trimming: 4 bases; junction bases outside the gene matches: 4. CDR3 region: CASSAQGSNEKLFF. As DNA, the CDR3 is TGTGCCAGCAGCGCACAGGGGAGTAATGAAAAACTGTTTTTT.

The chain has TRBV19 and TRBJ2-5, with 10 bases matching TRBD1. Germline trimming cut 6 bases from V and 4 bases from J; bases unmatched to any gene: 8. The CDR3 extends over 15 amino acids. The germline CDR1 and CDR2 sequences are LNHDA and SQIVND (reference sequence). CDR3: CASRRGTGVSETQYF. The CDR3 DNA follows: TGTGCCAGTAGAAGAGGGACAGGGGTATCAGAGACCCAGTACTTC.

The chain combines TRBV14 with TRBJ2-3; the match to TRBD2 covers 8 bases. V lost 1 base and J lost 3; bases outside the gene matches: 6. The germline V gene encodes CDR1 SGHDN and CDR2 FVKESK. The CDR3 loop spans 16 amino acids. This CDR3 reads CASSQARLALTDTQYF. The CDR3 nucleotides are TGTGCCAGCAGCCAAGCGCGACTAGCGCTTACAGATACGCAGTATTTT.

On this clone itself: Within the sample, other DNA sequences also encode this same CDR3. V is TRBV28 and J is TRBJ1-2, with D perhaps TRBD1 (6 bases). The CDR3 extends over 13 amino acids. The V and J ends lost 8 bases and 8 bases respectively, with 18 bases between them. Germline CDR1 is MDHEN and CDR2 is SYDVKM. CDR3 loop: CASAAGAWGGYTF. The CDR3 DNA follows: TGTGCCAGCGCTGCAGGGGCTTGGGGGGGCTACACCTTC.

This clone has just one count. J is TRBJ2-1 and V is TRBV30, with D maybe TRBD2 (6 bases). The CDR3 has 14 residues. The V and J ends lost 1 base and 7 bases respectively, with 14 bases between them. From germline, CDR1 is GTSNPN and CDR2 SVGIG (reference sequence). CDR3 in DNA: TGTGCCTGGAGTGGGGGGGATTGGGGGAATGAGCAGTTCTTC. Translating it yields CAWSGGDWGNEQFF.

This clone is a singleton in its sample. Additional DNA sequences in this sample encode the identical CDR3. The chain couples TRBV4-1 to TRBJ2-7; maybe TRBD1 (5 bases). Germline V CDR1 and CDR2: MGHRA, YSYEKL. The CDR3 is 14 residues long. Trimming stripped 4 bases from V and 3 bases from J, with 13 bases between. CDR3 DNA sequence: TGCGCCAGCAGCCCACAATCAGGGAACTACGAGCAGTACTTC. The encoded protein is CASSPQSGNYEQYF.

This sequence joins TRBV24-1 and TRBJ2-3; unclear D gene. The CDR3 is made up of 12 amino acids. Trimming shortened V by 4 bases and J by 3 bases, and 4 bases separated the two germline ends. In germline, CDR1 is KGHDR, CDR2 SFDVKD. CDR3 residues: CATSDRTDTQYF. Written as DNA, the CDR3 is TGTGCCACCAGTGACCGTACAGATACGCAGTATTTT.

The chain employs TRBV20-1 and TRBJ1-2, with 8 bases aligning to TRBD1. J was trimmed by 8 bases and V by 6 bases; bases with no gene match: 5. The germline CDR1 and CDR2 sequences are DFQATT and SNEGSKA (reference sequence). CDR3 length equals 11 residues. CDR3 coding DNA: TGCAGTGCGCAGGGGGCTGGGGGCTACACCTTC. The encoded protein is CSAQGAGGYTF.

The V call is TRBV29-1, the J call TRBJ1-1; D uncertain. This CDR3 spans 11 amino acids. Trimming cost V 2 bases and J 10 bases, with 11 bases left between them. Germline CDR1 SQVTM, CDR2 ANQGSEA. CDR3: CSVEPGPRAFF. The CDR3 DNA follows: TGCAGCGTTGAACCAGGCCCGAGAGCTTTCTTT.

The chain combines TRBV2 with TRBJ2-5; D uncertain. V dropped 7 bases and J dropped 1 base, with 4 bases sitting between them. The CDR3 loop spans 11 amino acids. Germline V lookup: CDR1 SNHLY, CDR2 FYNNEI. In DNA, the CDR3 is TGTGCCAGCAACAGCCAAGAGACCCAGTACTTC. This translates into CASNSQETQYF.

The V call is TRBV10-3, the J call TRBJ2-5, with 9 bases matching TRBD2. The ends lost 6 bases at V and 5 bases at J; junction bases unmatched: 4. Germline values: CDR1 ENHRY, CDR2 SYGVKD. This CDR3 is built from 13 residues. CDR3 bases: TGTGCCATCAGGGGGACTAGCCTGGAGACCCAGTACTTC. Its translation is CAIRGTSLETQYF.

The rearrangement links TRBV7-9 to TRBJ1-2; TRBD1 matches 9 bases. Trimming cost V 6 bases and J 1 base; bases outside gene matches: 3. This CDR3 region has 14 residues. Germline V gene lookup returns CDR1 SEHNR and CDR2 FQNEAQ (reference sequence). As DNA, the CDR3 is TGTGCCAGCAGTGGGGACAGGGTTAACTATGGCTACACCTTC. Translating gives CASSGDRVNYGYTF.

The chain is built from TRBV7-9 and TRBJ2-1; maybe TRBD2 (5 bases). The CDR3 length is 13 residues. Looked up from germline, CDR1 is SEHNR and CDR2 is FQNEAQ (reference sequence). Trimming left V 11 bases short and J 7 bases short, with 18 bases between. The DNA for the CDR3 is TGTGCCCTAAGGACGAGGGAGTGGAATGAGCAGTTCTTC. Protein sequence: CALRTREWNEQFF.

V gene TRBV5-5 combines with J gene TRBJ2-3; D is unresolved. V shed 3 bases and J shed 6 bases, with 17 bases lying between them. CDR3 length: 15 residues. CDR1 is SGHKS, CDR2 YYEKEE, per germline (reference sequence). CDR3 residues: CASSSLDSWSDTQYF. In DNA, the CDR3 is TGTGCCAGCAGCTCCCTGGATAGCTGGTCGGATACGCAGTATTTT.

The chain is built from TRBV5-5 and TRBJ1-2; tentative D call: TRBD1 (5 bases). The CDR3 has 14 residues. Trimming removed 1 base from V and 5 bases from J, with 12 bases in between. The V gene's germline CDR1 is SGHKS and CDR2 YYEKEE (reference sequence). CDR3 bases: TGTGCCAGCAGCTTGCAGGCAGGGTGGTATGGCTACACCTTC. It codes for CASSLQAGWYGYTF.

The rearrangement joins TRBV7-3 to TRBJ1-6; weak D call: TRBD1 (6 bases). Germline assignment: CDR1 SGHTA and CDR2 FQGTGA. There are 14 residues in the CDR3. V was pared by 2 bases and J by 6 bases, with 8 bases between. CDR3 coding DNA: TGTGCCAGCAGCTTAGGACAGCTTAATTCACCCCTCCACTTT. It specifies CASSLGQLNSPLHF.

The J gene is TRBJ2-4, the V gene TRBV6-5; TRBD1 might be the D (5 bases). Germline CDR1 and CDR2: MNHEY and SVGAGI. Trimming removed 0 bases from V and 4 bases from J, with 10 bases in between. This CDR3 has 15 amino acids. The CDR3 DNA follows: TGTGCCAGCAGTTACTCTTCTGGGGCAAAAAACATTCAGTACTTC. It encodes CASSYSSGAKNIQYF.

V gene TRBV28 combines with J gene TRBJ1-6; 10 nucleotides agree with TRBD1. The CDR3 runs to 16 residues. Unmatched junction bases numbered 13, after V lost 7 bases and J lost 10 bases. Looked up from germline, CDR1 is MDHEN and CDR2 is SYDVKM. CDR3 in amino acids: CASNSHIGQGGSPLHF. CDR3 nucleotide sequence: TGTGCCAGCAATAGCCACATCGGACAGGGGGGATCACCCCTCCACTTT.

The gene calls are TRBV28 and TRBJ1-5; 7 bases match TRBD1. This CDR3 contains 14 residues. Germline-derived CDR1 and CDR2 are MDHEN and SYDVKM. V lost 2 bases to trimming and J lost 5 bases; unmatched junction nucleotides: 3. The CDR3: CASSLGQGDQPQHF. For the CDR3, the DNA is TGTGCCAGCAGTTTAGGTCAGGGGGATCAGCCCCAGCATTTT.

CDR3 sequence: CASSLIYRDQPQHF. The DNA for the CDR3 is TGTGCCAGCAGTTTGATCTACAGGGATCAGCCCCAGCATTTT. V and J are TRBV27 and TRBJ1-5; the D gene is possibly TRBD1 (6 bases). In germline, CDR1 is MNHEY, CDR2 SMNVEV (reference sequence). V was shortened by 3 bases and J by 5 bases, with 11 bases between the two germline ends. The CDR3 is 14 residues long.

V gene TRBV28 combines with J gene TRBJ1-4; TRBD1 matches at 9 bases. The CDR3 is 15 amino acids. The V gene's germline CDR1 is MDHEN and CDR2 SYDVKM. Trimming cost V 3 bases and J 6 bases; bases outside gene matches: 5. The CDR3 loop reads CASSFLWTGDEKLFF. The DNA for the CDR3 is TGTGCCAGCAGTTTTTTGTGGACAGGGGATGAAAAACTGTTTTTT. Full variable domain (outside the CDR3, taken from reference TRBV28 and TRBJ1-4): DVKVTQSSRYLVKRTGEKVFLECVQDMDHENMFWYRQDPGLGLRLIYFSYDVKMKEKGDIPEGYSVSREKKERFSLILESASTNQTSMYLCASSFLWTGDEKLFFGSGTQLSVL.

The gene calls are TRBV15 and TRBJ1-5; D remains unclear. From germline, CDR1 is LNHNV and CDR2 YYDKDF (reference sequence). The V end was cut by 0 bases, the J end by 5 bases, with 5 bases between. This CDR3 has 13 amino acids. CDR3 bases: TGTGCCACCAGCAGAGAGTATTATCAGCCCCAGCATTTT. Amino acid sequence: CATSREYYQPQHF.

The chain combines TRBV27 with TRBJ2-5; tentatively, D is TRBD1 (6 bases). From germline, CDR1 is MNHEY and CDR2 SMNVEV (reference sequence). Trimming left V 5 bases short and J 7 bases short, with 26 bases between. The CDR3 has 17 amino acids. The CDR3 bases are TGTGCCAGCAGTGACATTTCCGGGACACCACTCTTCGGGACCCAGTACTTC. This sequence encodes CASSDISGTPLFGTQYF.

This chain links TRBV5-1 with TRBJ2-1; the match to TRBD1 covers 7 bases. Looked up from germline, CDR1 is SGHRS and CDR2 is YFSETQ. The CDR3 loop spans 20 amino acids. V shed 2 bases and J 4 bases; nucleotides not matched to a gene: 21. This CDR3 is CASSFDGTERYYEPYNEQFF. The CDR3 region has the DNA TGCGCCAGCAGCTTTGATGGGACAGAACGATACTATGAGCCTTACAATGAGCAGTTCTTC.

The chain recombines TRBV6-5 with TRBJ2-3; D is possibly TRBD2 (5 bases). V lost 2 bases and J 2 bases, leaving 8 bases between the germline ends. Germline V lookup: CDR1 MNHEY, CDR2 SVGAGI. This CDR3 comprises 14 residues. CDR3 residues: CASSYDYNTDTQYF. The CDR3 DNA sequence: TGTGCCAGCAGTTACGACTACAACACAGATACGCAGTATTTT.

CDR3 loop: CASGLGGPNTEAFF. The CDR3 DNA reads TGTGCTAGTGGTTTGGGGGGCCCTAACACTGAAGCTTTCTTT. This chain uses TRBV12-5 with TRBJ1-1; tentative D call: TRBD1 (5 bases). This CDR3 has 14 residues. V gave up 1 base and J gave up 2 bases, with 8 bases separating them. In germline, CDR1 is LGHNT, CDR2 FRNRAP.

The chain is built from TRBV6-5 and TRBJ1-5; a possible D gene is TRBD1 (6 bases). V was pared by 6 bases and J by 10 bases, with 16 bases between. The germline V gene has CDR1 MNHEY and CDR2 SVGAGI. CDR3 length equals 13 residues. As DNA, the CDR3 is TGTGCCAGCAGAGAGACAGGCCTTGCCCCCCAGCATTTT. It encodes CASRETGLAPQHF.